The 22 T cell receptor beta chains presented below share a single source sample, sequenced in a study of a mutant IDH1 vaccine in newly diagnosed glioma. Here immunoSEQ multiplex PCR was the method, and the copy in TCRdb shows in-frame clones only, minus some. The data contain some 22,000 clones, roughly 85% of them singletons. Their antigens are not known. Time point given: week 11, during vaccination. The study gave 300 ug of mutant IDH1 20-mer peptide per vaccine dose, with topical imiquimod. Source: PBMCs, taken from a glioma patient whose treatment included an IDH1 peptide vaccine. The receptors were sampled from a man aged 35-49 years with glioma.

This clone was counted between two and nine times. The rearrangement joins TRBV7-9 to TRBJ2-5; D assignment may be TRBD1 or TRBD2 (6 bases each). The CDR3 runs to 12 residues. Germline loops: CDR1 SEHNR, CDR2 FQNEAQ (reference sequence). Trimming left V 11 bases short and J 3 bases short, with 13 bases between. The CDR3, as DNA: TGTGCCTTTGAGGGGGGCGAAGAGACCCAGTACTTC. This codes for CAFEGGEETQYF.

V usage is TRBV7-9 and J usage is TRBJ1-1; no reliable D call. CDR1 is SEHNR and CDR2 is FQNEAQ in the germline V gene (reference sequence). V shed 2 bases and J shed 10 bases, with 11 bases lying between them. The CDR3 covers 12 residues. CDR3 in DNA: TGTGCCAGCAGCTTAAGTCCGCAGGCAGCTTTCTTT. It yields the protein CASSLSPQAAFF. The full variable domain, its missing parts supplied by reference TRBV7-9 and TRBJ1-1, is DTGVSQNPRHKITKRGQNVTFRCDPISEHNRLYWYRQTLGQGPEFLTYFQNEAQLEKSRLLSDRFSAERPKGSFSTLEIQRTEQGDSAMYLCASSLSPQAAFFGQGTRLTVV.

This chain links TRBV19 with TRBJ1-4; tentative D call: TRBD1 (5 bases). There are 15 residues in the CDR3. V was trimmed by 3 bases and J by 8 bases, leaving 16 bases between them. In germline, CDR1 is LNHDA, CDR2 SQIVND (reference sequence). The CDR3 spells CASSIEGRVYEKLFF. CDR3 DNA sequence: TGTGCCAGTAGTATCGAGGGCAGGGTGTACGAAAAACTGTTTTTT.

This clone is a singleton in its sample. DNA for the CDR3: TGCGCCAGCAGTGTGGGATACGAGCAGTACGTC. Protein product: CASSVGYEQYV. The chain recombines TRBV10-2 with TRBJ2-7; D not certain. Germline V lookup: CDR1 WSHSY, CDR2 SAAADI. The CDR3 has 11 residues. The V gene lost 4 bases and the J gene lost 4 bases, with 5 bases spanning the gap.

This clone was picked up a small number of times. V gene TRBV9 combines with J gene TRBJ2-6, with 7 bases fitting TRBD2. CDR1 and CDR2 (germline): SGDLS, YYNGEE. This CDR3 has 21 amino acids. V dropped 2 bases and J dropped 6; count of bases not matched to a gene: 23. This CDR3 is CASSVQGEGQASRRMANVLTF. For the CDR3, the DNA is TGTGCCAGCAGCGTCCAAGGGGAGGGGCAGGCCAGTCGGCGAATGGCCAACGTCCTGACTTTC. Looking up the rest from reference TRBV9 and TRBJ2-6 gives the full variable domain: DSGVTQTPKHLITATGQRVTLRCSPRSGDLSVYWYQQSLDQGLQFLIQYYNGEERAKGNILERFSAQQFPDLHSELNLSSLELGDSALYFCASSVQGEGQASRRMANVLTFGAGSRLTVL.

The V call is TRBV5-1, the J call TRBJ1-1; D unclear. The germline gives CDR1 SGHRS, CDR2 YFSETQ. Trimming took off 4 bases at V and 1 base at J, with 11 bases between the two ends. The CDR3 consists of 14 residues. The CDR3 nucleotides read TGCGCCAGCAGCGCCACATTTGGGAACACTGAAGCTTTCTTT. This codes for CASSATFGNTEAFF.

This rearrangement joins TRBV10-1 to TRBJ2-2; 11 nucleotides agree with TRBD1. CDR3 length equals 16 residues. Germline CDR1 reads WNHNN; CDR2 reads SYGVQD (reference sequence). V shed 1 base, J shed 4 bases, and the junction held 2 bases outside the gene matches. In DNA form, the CDR3 reads TGCGCCAGCAGTGAGTTGGGACAGGGGGGCACCGGGGAGCTGTTTTTT. This gives the protein CASSELGQGGTGELFF.

V is TRBV21-1 and J is TRBJ1-1. TRBV21-1 corresponds to a pseudogene. The CDR3 consists of 10 residues. The CDR3 here is CAGPDGWAFF. DNA of the CDR3: TGTGCCGGCCCTGACGGATGGGCTTTCTTT.

The chain couples TRBV2 to TRBJ1-1; D is unclear. There are 14 residues in the CDR3. Germline values: CDR1 SNHLY, CDR2 FYNNEI. Trimming stripped 6 bases from V and 1 base from J, with 12 bases between. In nucleotides, the CDR3 is TGTGCCAGCAGGTGGGCTAATAGGAACACTGAAGCTTTCTTT. It translates to CASRWANRNTEAFF.

As DNA, the CDR3 is TGCGCCAGCAGCCAAGGTCGGGGGGCTGAGCAGTTCTTC. This translates into CASSQGRGAEQFF. The V call is TRBV4-3, the J call TRBJ2-1, with a weak D call TRBD2 (7 bases). This CDR3 is 13 amino acids long. With 1 base removed from V and 9 bases from J, the gap between germline ends came to 10 bases. The germline V gene encodes CDR1 LGHNA and CDR2 YSLEER.

In DNA form, the CDR3 reads TGTGCCAGCAGCTTAGTAGGGGAGAGCACCGGGGAGCTGTTTTTT. Translating gives CASSLVGESTGELFF. The chain combines TRBV7-9 with TRBJ2-2; either TRBD1 or TRBD2 may supply D (5 bases each). Between the trimmed V and J ends, which lost 1 base and 4 bases, there was a span of 10 bases. The CDR3 sequence is 15 residues long. Germline loops: CDR1 SEHNR, CDR2 FQNEAQ (reference sequence).

The chain links TRBV27 to TRBJ1-5; weak D call: TRBD1 (5 bases). This CDR3 has 13 residues. CDR1 and CDR2 from the germline V gene are MNHEY and SMNVEV (reference sequence). The germline V and J ends were trimmed by 3 bases and 5 bases, with 8 bases remaining between them. The CDR3 nucleotides read TGTGCCAGCAGTTTGAGCAGGGATCAGCCCCAGCATTTT. Encoded protein: CASSLSRDQPQHF.

The rearrangement joins TRBV11-2 to TRBJ2-2; no firm D call. The germline V gene has CDR1 SGHAT and CDR2 FQNNGV. V was pared by 4 bases and J by 2 bases, with 14 bases between. The CDR3 is 16 amino acids. CDR3 amino acids: CASSYSGLENTGELFF. For the CDR3, the DNA is TGTGCCAGCAGCTACTCGGGTCTCGAAAACACCGGGGAGCTGTTTTTT.

Remarks on this clone: This CDR3 is also generated by other DNA sequences in the sample. This rearrangement joins TRBV5-1 to TRBJ2-5; D possibly corresponds to TRBD2 (6 bases). Trimming removed 4 bases from V and 5 bases from J, with 15 bases in between. Germline CDR1 and CDR2: SGHRS and YFSETQ. This CDR3 spans 14 amino acids. Here the CDR3 reads CASSPQGGPETQYF. The CDR3 DNA is TGCGCCAGCAGCCCCCAAGGAGGGCCCGAGACCCAGTACTTC.

The CDR3 is CASSRRTAEQETQYF. The CDR3 coding sequence is TGCGCCAGCAGCCGGAGGACAGCCGAACAAGAGACCCAGTACTTC. The V call is TRBV5-1, the J call TRBJ2-5; D might be TRBD1 (6 bases). The ends were cut back, 4 bases at V and 2 bases at J, with 15 bases in the middle. Germline values: CDR1 SGHRS, CDR2 YFSETQ. The CDR3 contains 15 residues.

J is TRBJ2-1 and V is TRBV29-1; D not resolved. Deletions cut 3 bases from V and 10 bases from J, with 13 bases between. The CDR3 spans 12 residues. The V gene's germline CDR1 is SQVTM and CDR2 ANQGSEA. The CDR3 coding sequence is TGCAGCGTTGACGACGCTTTCTGGGAGCAGTTCTTC. This codes for CSVDDAFWEQFF.

The count of this clone is one. J is TRBJ2-4 and V is TRBV6-6, with 7 bases aligning to TRBD1. This CDR3 comprises 11 residues. Germline CDR1 MNHNY, CDR2 SVGAGI (reference sequence). Trimming at V came to 8 bases and at J to 8 bases, leaving 3 bases not matched to a gene. In DNA form, the CDR3 reads TGTGCCAGCCTTACAGGGGACATTCAGTACTTC. Residues: CASLTGDIQYF.

This clone was observed a handful of times. The genes are TRBV27 and TRBJ2-7; 13 nucleotides align to TRBD2. Losses at the gene ends were 4 bases for V and 12 bases for J; bases not matched to a gene: 9. CDR1 is MNHEY and CDR2 is SMNVEV in the germline V gene (reference sequence). The CDR3 covers 14 residues. The DNA for the CDR3 is TGTGCCAGCAGTTCACGGACTAGCGGGAGTCAGTGGTACTTC. It codes for CASSSRTSGSQWYF.

This clone has a single count. V and J are TRBV5-4 and TRBJ1-4; possible D gene TRBD1, 6 bases. There are 14 residues in the CDR3. V was trimmed by 4 bases and J by 5 bases, leaving 12 bases between them. In germline, CDR1 is SGHNT, CDR2 YYREEE (reference sequence). CDR3 nucleotide sequence: TGTGCCAGCAGCCATGGACAGTCGAATGAAAAACTGTTTTTT. Translated, it gives CASSHGQSNEKLFF.

J is TRBJ2-3 and V is TRBV18; 12 bases match TRBD2. The J segment lost 6 bases and the V segment lost 4 bases, leaving 8 bases of the junction unmatched. This CDR3 contains 16 residues. Germline V CDR1 and CDR2: KGHSH, LQKENI. DNA of the CDR3: TGTGCCAGCTCACGAGCTAGCGGGAGGGCCGGCGATACGCAGTATTTT. Translation: CASSRASGRAGDTQYF. Full variable domain (rest looked up from reference TRBV18 and TRBJ2-3): NAGVMQNPRHLVRRRGQEARLRCSPMKGHSHVYWYRQLPEEGLKFMVYLQKENIIDESGMPKERFSAEFPKEGPSILRIQQVVRGDSAAYFCASSRASGRAGDTQYFGPGTRLTVL.

This clone turned up a few times. The chain recombines TRBV2 with TRBJ2-5; 7 bases align to TRBD2. J gave up 2 bases and V 4 bases, and 7 bases lay outside the gene matches. The germline V gene encodes CDR1 SNHLY and CDR2 FYNNEI. The CDR3 covers 15 residues. In DNA form, the CDR3 reads TGTGCCAGCAGTGGCCCTAGCGGAATACAAGAGACCCAGTACTTC. Amino acid sequence: CASSGPSGIQETQYF.

This CDR3 reads CASGFSSYNEQFF. The CDR3 DNA follows: TGTGCCAGCGGCTTCTCCTCCTACAATGAGCAGTTCTTC. The V gene is TRBV2, the J gene TRBJ2-1; the D is unclear. This CDR3 has 13 amino acids. Looked up from germline, CDR1 is SNHLY and CDR2 is FYNNEI. V lost 8 bases to trimming and J lost 0 bases, with 8 bases between them. Variable domain in full (rest from reference TRBV2 and TRBJ2-1): EPEVTQTPSHQVTQMGQEVILRCVPISNHLYFYWYRQILGQKVEFLVSFYNNEISEKSEIFDDQFSVERPDGSNFTLKIRSTKLEDSAMYFCASGFSSYNEQFFGPGTRLTVL.